This TCR beta chain was documented in a study of post-analysis software for immune sequencing data. There are 16 residues in the CDR3. The V segment lost 4 bases and the J segment 2 bases; nucleotides outside the gene matches: 10. Germline V gene data show CDR1 as SGHTA and CDR2 as FQGNSA. The library was made from cDNA and included unique molecular identifiers. Using its own MiXCR run on the PCR reads, TCRdb lists one record per CDR3 protein. The repertoire includes hundreds of thousands of distinct CDR3 sequences, roughly half of them detected once, and approximately 4.3% sits in the top ten. With regard to this clonotype: The antigen remains unidentified.

Study-wide points: Relative to controls, patients with multiple sclerosis showed significantly lower normalized Chao1 diversity. There were a few TRBV segments more frequent in patients than controls, and TRBV5-6, TRBV5-1 and TRBV20-1 were among them.

The source is a girl between 10 and 17 years old with multiple sclerosis. Sequencing used blood. This chain joins TRBV7-2 and TRBJ2-7, with TRBD2 matching over 8 bases. The CDR3 spells CASSSPLAGIAYEQYF. The CDR3 DNA is TGTGCCAGCAGCTCCCCTCTAGCGGGCATCGCCTACGAGCAGTACTTC. The full variable domain, rest sourced from reference TRBV7-2 and TRBJ2-7, is GAGVSQSPSNKVTEKGKDVELRCDPISGHTALYWYRQSLGQGLEFLIYFQGNSAPDKSGLPSDRFSAERTGGSVSTLTIQRTQQEDSAVYLCASSSPLAGIAYEQYFGPGTRLTVT.